This paragraph covers one TCR beta chain sequence. The target antigen is unknown. This record belongs to a study of OX40 agonist ivuxolimab in advanced cancers. Study at large: It was ivuxolimab, an agonistic anti-OX40 (CD134) antibody, that patients were treated with. Melanoma, hepatocellular carcinoma, head and neck or renal cell cancer occurred in dose-escalation patients.

The study, taken as a whole, reports: Partial responders dosed at 0.1-3.0 mg/kg displayed clonal expansion ranking among the lowest.

Assay used: immunoSEQ multiplex PCR; TCRdb lists only in-frame clones, some missing. The sample shows approximately 44,000 clones, roughly 80% of them seen only once. Trimming stripped 3 bases from V and 1 base from J, with 8 bases between. Per germline, CDR1 KGHSH and CDR2 LQKENI. This CDR3 contains 14 residues. This chain uses TRBV18 with TRBJ2-3, with a possible D match to TRBD1 (5 bases). Source: CD4+ or CD8+ T cells sorted from blood, taken in a trial of the OX40 agonist ivuxolimab. The clonotype was recovered from an adult with an advanced solid tumor such as melanoma, head and neck, liver or kidney cancer. The CDR3 protein is CASSPVQGTDTQYF. The CDR3 region has the DNA TGTGCCAGCTCACCGGTACAGGGCACAGATACGCAGTATTTT.